Presented here are 22 T cell receptor beta chains from one specimen sequenced in a study of breast tumors, draining lymph nodes, adjacent tissues. Each CDR3 protein gets one entry after TCRdb re-called the multiplex PCR reads with MiXCR. Of some 170,000 distinct CDR3 sequences in the sample, 33% were seen once. The lymph nodes were axillary draining lymph nodes from breast cancer patients. Sequencing was done on a sample of axillary lymph node tissue. These receptors originate from a female donor with breast cancer. Some clones in this sample may be carry-over from other donors' samples.

This clonotype has a count of ten or more. The rearrangement uses TRBV11-2 and TRBJ2-7; possibly TRBD1 for D (6 bases). CDR3 length: 16 residues. CDR1 is SGHAT and CDR2 is FQNNGV in the germline V gene. V was shortened by 3 bases and J by 4 bases, with 19 bases between the two germline ends. CDR3 residues: CASSFDPDRSTYEQYF. CDR3 DNA: TGTGCCAGCAGCTTTGACCCGGACAGATCCACGTACGAGCAGTACTTC.

Ten or more counts support this clonotype. This sequence joins TRBV18 and TRBJ2-7; perhaps TRBD2 as D (6 bases). This CDR3 is built from 16 residues. Per germline, CDR1 KGHSH and CDR2 LQKENI. Trimming stripped 0 bases from V and 3 bases from J, with 15 bases between. CDR3 in amino acids: CASSPPPFREDYEQYF. The CDR3 DNA sequence: TGTGCCAGCTCACCACCGCCGTTTAGGGAGGACTACGAGCAGTACTTC.

This clonotype showed up many times. The chain employs TRBV6-1 and TRBJ1-2; 7 nucleotides agree with TRBD1. CDR1 MNHNS and CDR2 SASEGT come from the germline V gene. V lost 6 bases, J lost 3 bases, and 19 bases stayed unmatched. This CDR3 region has 18 residues. The CDR3 sequence is CASRGIRDSSSYYYGYTF. CDR3 nucleotide sequence: TGTGCCAGCAGGGGGATCCGGGACAGCAGTTCGTACTACTATGGCTACACCTTC.

This sequence joins TRBV6-4 and TRBJ2-3; 8 bases agree with TRBD2. Germline V gene data show CDR1 as MRHNA and CDR2 as SNTAGT. CDR3 size: 15 residues. With V trimmed by 4 bases and J by 1 base, 4 bases remained unmatched. In DNA, the CDR3 is TGTGCCAGCAGTGTAGCGGGGTGGCGCACAGATACGCAGTATTTT. This sequence encodes CASSVAGWRTDTQYF.

Worth noting for this clonotype: A single base separates this from a much larger clone, so it may be a read error. The chain carries TRBV18 and TRBJ2-7; 7 bases map to TRBD1. Germline CDR1 and CDR2: KGHSH and LQKENI. The CDR3 has 17 residues. Trimming removed 1 base from V and 6 bases from J; junction bases left unmatched: 15. CDR3 bases: TGTGCCAGCTCACCACAAGAGGGGGCTAGGATAGTCGGCGAGCAGTACTTC. Translated: CASSPQEGARIVGEQYF.

At least ten counts were recorded for this clonotype. The gene calls are TRBV7-8 and TRBJ2-7, with 8 bases matching TRBD2. V was clipped by 1 base and J by 5 bases; unmatched bases: 7. The CDR3 runs to 15 residues. Germline V gene lookup returns CDR1 SGHVS and CDR2 FQNEAQ. The CDR3: CASSLEGHGGDEQYF. CDR3 DNA: TGTGCCAGCAGCTTAGAAGGACACGGGGGGGACGAGCAGTACTTC.

The rearrangement uses TRBV10-3 and TRBJ1-1, with D uncertain. This CDR3 region has 12 residues. V lost 3 bases and J 3 bases, leaving 5 bases between the germline ends. CDR1 and CDR2 (germline): ENHRY, SYGVKD. The CDR3 DNA follows: TGTGCCATCAGTGAAGGGTACACTGAAGCTTTCTTT. The encoded protein is CAISEGYTEAFF.

This clonotype was seen at least ten times. The chain is built from TRBV7-2 and TRBJ1-4; the D is unclear. CDR3 length: 13 residues. Per the germline V gene, CDR1 is SGHTA and CDR2 is FQGNSA. With 4 bases removed from V and 8 bases from J, the gap between germline ends came to 11 bases. The CDR3 region is CASSSPGNEKLFF. In DNA, the CDR3 is TGTGCCAGCAGCTCCCCGGGAAACGAAAAACTGTTTTTT.

This clonotype has only a few counts. With a much larger clone just one base away, this may be a read error. The chain recombines TRBV6-1 with TRBJ1-6, with TRBD1 identical over 8 bases. Germline V lookup: CDR1 MNHNS, CDR2 SASEGT. The CDR3 totals 15 residues. The CDR3 region is CASSQAWTGQSPLHF. CDR3 bases: TGTGCCAGCAGTCAAGCGTGGACAGGGCAATCACCCCTCCACTTT.

The table lists this clonotype with many counts. CDR3 in DNA: TGTGCCAGCAGCTTAGGCCCGGGGAATGAGCAGTTCTTC. This sequence encodes CASSLGPGNEQFF. This rearrangement joins TRBV13 to TRBJ2-1; TRBD2 might be the D (5 bases). V was pared by 0 bases and J by 7 bases, with 7 bases between. The CDR3 extends over 13 amino acids. Germline CDR1 and CDR2: PRHDT and FYEKMQ (reference sequence).

The sample holds many counts of this clonotype. The V call is TRBV5-1, the J call TRBJ2-3; D call uncertain. Germline CDR1 SGHRS, CDR2 YFSETQ. Trimming removed 4 bases at V and 7 bases at J, with 13 bases between. The CDR3 is made up of 13 amino acids. CDR3 loop: CASSLGLVNTQYF. Written as DNA, the CDR3 is TGCGCCAGCAGCCTAGGGTTGGTAAATACGCAGTATTTT. Looking up the rest from reference TRBV5-1 and TRBJ2-3 gives the full variable domain: KAGVTQTPRYLIKTRGQQVTLSCSPISGHRSVSWYQQTPGQGLQFLFEYFSETQRNKGNFPGRFSGRQFSNSRSEMNVSTLELGDSALYLCASSLGLVNTQYFGPGTRLTVL.

The table lists this clonotype with a few counts. This may be a read error, as it is one base from a much larger clone. The chain couples TRBV6-4 to TRBJ1-5, with 8 nucleotides matching TRBD1. The CDR3 is 11 residues long. V was clipped by 5 bases and J by 12 bases; unmatched bases: 3. Germline V gene data show CDR1 as MRHNA and CDR2 as SNTAGT. CDR3 nucleotide sequence: TGTGCCAGCAGTCACAGGGGGGACCAGCATTTT. It is translated as CASSHRGDQHF.

As to this clonotype: Because the CDR3's place on the DNA is in doubt, the DNA is left out and the CDR3 is given as listed by TCRdb. This chain joins TRBV20-1 and TRBJ1-5; TRBD1 was called by the table and not checked on the DNA. Germline V gene lookup returns CDR1 DFQATT and CDR2 SNEGSKA (reference sequence). Including both end residues, the CDR3 is 19 amino acids long. This CDR3 is CSPPPGDGETMSSSSGQHF.

Worth noting for this clonotype: Just one base apart from a much larger clone, this may be a read error. The chain is built from TRBV27 and TRBJ2-2; D might be TRBD2 (6 bases). The CDR3 loop spans 14 amino acids. Germline CDR1 reads MNHEY; CDR2 reads SMNVEV (reference sequence). CDR3 sequence: CASKRAGGTGEPFF. DNA for the CDR3: TGTGCCAGCAAGAGAGCGGGTGGCACCGGGGAGCCGTTTTTT.

Remarks on this clonotype: An end of the junction differs from the germline gene, which may be a read error. This chain links TRBV24-1 with TRBJ2-1; 8 nucleotides align to TRBD2. The CDR3 totals 15 residues. Germline-derived CDR1 and CDR2 are KGHDR and SFDVKD. CDR3 nucleotides: TGCGCCACCAGTGATTTGAGCGGGGGAGGAAATGAGCAGTTCTTC. The encoded protein is CATSDLSGGGNEQFF.

Comments on this clonotype: This clone may be a read error of a much larger clone one base away. The chain employs TRBV27 and TRBJ2-7, with D possibly matching TRBD2 (6 bases). CDR3 size: 13 residues. Trimming removed 8 bases from V and 1 base from J, with 12 bases in between. Germline-derived CDR1 and CDR2 are MNHEY and SMNVEV (reference sequence). DNA for the CDR3: TGTGCCAGCTGGGGGGAGGATTCCTACGAGCAGTACTTC. This gives the protein CASWGEDSYEQYF.

The J gene is TRBJ2-2, the V gene TRBV9, with unresolved D. The CDR3 is 15 amino acids. The germline gives CDR1 SGDLS, CDR2 YYNGEE. Trimming pared 2 bases from V and 0 bases from J, leaving 8 bases between. Here the CDR3 reads CASSVQVANTGELFF. The CDR3, as DNA: TGTGCCAGCAGCGTCCAGGTCGCGAACACCGGGGAGCTGTTTTTT.

Many counts were recorded for this clonotype. V is TRBV27 and J is TRBJ2-7, with TRBD2 matching over 7 bases. Germline V CDR1 and CDR2: MNHEY, SMNVEV (reference sequence). Germline trimming cut 2 bases from V and 2 bases from J; bases unmatched to any gene: 3. The CDR3 totals 14 residues. CDR3 nucleotides: TGTGCCAGCAGTTTAGGGGGGGGGGCCTACGAGCAGTACTTC. This gives the protein CASSLGGGAYEQYF.

There are many counts of this clonotype. The V and J genes are TRBV5-8 and TRBJ2-7; the D is unclear. The CDR3 totals 12 residues. V lost 2 bases to trimming and J lost 7 bases, with 10 bases between them. CDR1 is SGHTS, CDR2 YDEGEE, per germline. Here the CDR3 DNA reads TGTGCCAGCAGCTTTAATCACCGGGAGCAGTACTTC. This translates into CASSFNHREQYF.

A note on this clonotype: This could be a read error, since a much larger clone is one nucleotide away. The chain recombines TRBV7-2 with TRBJ2-5, with D perhaps TRBD2 (6 bases). Per germline, CDR1 SGHTA and CDR2 FQGNSA. This CDR3 has 13 residues. The CDR3 DNA reads as TGTGTCGGCAGCCAGGGACTCGTGGAGACCCAGTACTTC. Protein product: CVGSQGLVETQYF.

Comments on this clonotype: This may arise from a read error, as a much more abundant clone is one base away. This rearrangement joins TRBV20-1 to TRBJ1-4; a possible D gene is TRBD1 (5 bases). Trimming removed 0 bases at V and 2 bases at J, with 10 bases between. This CDR3 contains 15 residues. Germline V gene lookup returns CDR1 DFQATT and CDR2 SNEGSKA (reference sequence). CDR3 sequence reads: CSARDPGGTNEKLFF. Here the CDR3 DNA reads TGCAGTGCTAGAGATCCCGGGGGGACTAATGAAAAACTGTTTTTT.

A word on this clonotype: The junction and the germline gene differ at one end; a read error may be behind it. J is TRBJ2-2 and V is TRBV12-3 or TRBV12-4, with D perhaps being TRBD1 or TRBD2 (5 bases each). CDR3 length: 13 amino acids. Written as DNA, the CDR3 is TGTGCCAGCAGCCCCGAGGACACCGGGGAGCCGTTTTTT. Its protein is CASSPEDTGEPFF.